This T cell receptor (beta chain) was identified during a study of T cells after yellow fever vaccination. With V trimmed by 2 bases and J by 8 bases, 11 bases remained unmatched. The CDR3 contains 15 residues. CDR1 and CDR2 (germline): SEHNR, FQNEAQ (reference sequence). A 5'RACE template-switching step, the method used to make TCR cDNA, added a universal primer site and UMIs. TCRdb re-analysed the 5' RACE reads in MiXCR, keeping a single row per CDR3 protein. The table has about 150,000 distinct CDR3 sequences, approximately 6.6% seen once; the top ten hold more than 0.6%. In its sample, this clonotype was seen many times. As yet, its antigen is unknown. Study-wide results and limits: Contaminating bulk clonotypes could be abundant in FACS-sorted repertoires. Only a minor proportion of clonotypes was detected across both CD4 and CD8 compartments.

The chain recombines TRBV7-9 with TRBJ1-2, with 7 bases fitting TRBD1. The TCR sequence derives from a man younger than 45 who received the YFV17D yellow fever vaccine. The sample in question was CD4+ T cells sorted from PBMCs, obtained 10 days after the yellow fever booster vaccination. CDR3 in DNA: TGTGCCAGCAGCTTAATCACAGGGGAGGAATCGGGCTACACCTTC. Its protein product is CASSLITGEESGYTF.